The clone carrying this T cell receptor beta chain was observed at least ten times. Its antigen is as yet unknown. The sample comes from a study of T cells after yellow fever vaccination. V was trimmed by 0 bases and J by 5 bases, leaving 13 bases between them. The CDR3 consists of 15 residues. CDR1 is SGHVS and CDR2 is FQNEAQ in the germline V gene. Study results and limitations: Clones from primary vaccination mostly reappeared after the booster (around 96% CD4, approximately 86% CD8). Abundant clonotypes (contaminants from the bulk population) could be present in FACS-sorted repertoires.

They built TCR cDNA with 5'RACE template switching, a step that put in a universal primer site and UMIs. TCRdb re-analysed the 5' RACE reads in MiXCR, keeping a single row per CDR3 protein. The sample holds about 180,000 distinct CDR3 sequences; approximately 6.2% are singletons and the top ten take roughly 3%. The TCR originated in a man aged 18 to 29 who received the YFV17D yellow fever vaccine. Here the sequenced sample was CD4+ T cells sorted from PBMCs, taken on the day of the first yellow fever vaccination. V and J are TRBV7-8 and TRBJ2-5; D is possibly TRBD1 or TRBD2 (5 bases each). In nucleotides, the CDR3 is TGTGCCAGCAGCTTAGCGCATGGGGGTCGGGAGACCCAGTACTTC. Amino acids: CASSLAHGGRETQYF.